This T cell receptor beta chain originates from a study of identical twins. The study's findings and limits: Out-of-frame alpha sequences shared between twins exhibited an excess of low generation probability. Memory repertoires lacked the insertion deficit that abundant cord blood beta clonotypes showed. With beta out-of-frame sequences, excess sharing by twins was weaker. The study based its conclusions on cross-sectional statistical analysis and did not follow the same donors.

This clonotype was seen more than once but under ten times. What it binds is unknown. One entry per CDR3 protein, called by TCRdb with MiXCR from the 5' RACE reads. The data contain hundreds of thousands of distinct CDR3 sequences, roughly 6% of them seen just once; the ten biggest clones take up 1.5% to 2%. CDR1 SGHRS and CDR2 YFSETQ come from the germline V gene. The CDR3 runs 16 residues. V was trimmed by 5 bases and J by 0 bases, leaving 15 bases between them. This clonotype was obtained from a man aged 18 to 30 in good health. Sequencing was carried out using naive T cells sorted from blood. V usage is TRBV5-1 and J usage is TRBJ2-1; maybe TRBD2 (5 bases). DNA of the CDR3: TGCGCCAGCAGAAACGGAGCGGTAAACTCCTACAATGAGCAGTTCTTC. Amino acid sequence: CASRNGAVNSYNEQFF.